Listed below are T cell receptor beta chains from one sample, sequenced in a study of metastatic and nonmetastatic thyroid tumors. TCRdb redid the clone calls on the PCR reads using MiXCR. The sample has about 13,000 clones, approximately 30% seen once. The sample consisted of tumor tissue. These receptors originate from a female donor with papillary thyroid cancer or a benign thyroid nodule (not recorded which). Some clones in this sample may be carry-over from other donors' samples. The CDR3 runs from the conserved cysteine through the conserved F or W. A D gene is named only where the DNA matches it firmly. Not all rows give a size; the values are once, few, many and, for expanded clones, a class.

V	D	J	size	CDR3	DNA
TRBV7-3	-	TRBJ2-1	many	CASSLMPHNEQFF	TGTGCCAGCAGCTTAATGCCTCACAATGAGCAGTTCTTC
TRBV12-3/TRBV12-4	-	TRBJ2-7	-	CASIPPPAGSVYEQYF	TGTGCCAGCATACCCCCCCCGGCGGGATCTGTCTACGAGCAGTACTTC
TRBV4-1	TRBD2	TRBJ2-1	many	CASSQSSGSGYEQFF	TGCGCCAGCAGCCAGTCTAGCGGGAGTGGGTATGAGCAGTTCTTC
TRBV5-1	TRBD1	TRBJ1-2	-	CASSFQGADGYTF	TGCGCCAGCAGCTTTCAGGGGGCGGATGGCTACACCTTC
TRBV28	-	TRBJ2-6	-	CASSQLTGAGANVLTF	TGTGCCAGCAGTCAGTTAACGGGGGCTGGGGCCAACGTCCTGACTTTC
TRBV5-1	-	TRBJ2-6	many	CASSPGDHLGANVLTF	TGCGCCAGCAGCCCCGGGGACCACTTAGGGGCCAACGTCCTGACTTTC
TRBV5-1	-	TRBJ2-1	-	CASSLGAPEANEQFF	TGCGCCAGCAGCTTGGGGGCCCCTGAAGCCAATGAGCAGTTCTTC
TRBV10-3	-	TRBJ2-1	many	CAISESMEEEQFF	TGTGCCATCAGTGAGTCAATGGAGGAAGAGCAGTTCTTC
TRBV7-9	-	TRBJ1-1	-	CASSPTYRPNTEAFF	TGTGCCAGCAGTCCCACGTATCGGCCGAACACTGAAGCTTTCTTT
TRBV7-3	-	TRBJ2-7	few	CASSPPPHGYPYEQYF	TGTGCCAGCAGCCCCCCCCCCCACGGATACCCCTACGAGCAGTACTTC
TRBV19	-	TRBJ1-4	many	CASSESLRDDEKLFF	TGTGCCAGTAGCGAAAGTTTGCGCGATGATGAAAAACTGTTTTTT
TRBV19	-	TRBJ1-2	-	CASSDRQGTSVVGRYTF	TGTGCCAGTAGCGACCGCCAGGGGACAAGTGTTGTAGGGCGCTACACCTTC
TRBV20-1	TRBD2	TRBJ2-7	-	CSARDFLAAGTSNYEQYF	TGCAGTGCTAGAGATTTTCTCGCCGCCGGGACTAGTAACTACGAGCAGTACTTC
TRBV30	-	TRBJ1-6	few	CAWSGPAQGSYNSPLHF	TGTGCCTGGAGTGGACCTGCCCAGGGCTCGTATAATTCACCCCTCCACTTT
TRBV29-1	TRBD1	TRBJ2-7	many	CSVLTGIKGEQYF	TGCAGCGTATTGACAGGGATAAAGGGCGAGCAGTACTTC
TRBV6-1	TRBD2	TRBJ2-1	-	CVSSEPSGSAYNKQFF	TGTGTCAGCAGTGAACCAAGCGGGAGTGCCTACAATAAGCAGTTCTTC
TRBV6-1	-	TRBJ1-5	-	CALHAGSDQPQHF	TGTGCCCTTCACGCGGGCAGCGATCAGCCCCAGCATTTT
TRBV6-2/TRBV6-3	TRBD1	TRBJ1-2	-	CASSYWDSLRGYTF	TGTGCCAGCAGTTACTGGGACAGCCTTCGGGGCTACACCTTC
TRBV6-1	-	TRBJ2-7	-	CASSPTGTPNEQYF	TGTGCCAGCAGCCCGACTGGAACCCCCAACGAGCAGTACTTC
TRBV5-1	TRBD2	TRBJ2-1	many	CASSLAPGTSGSMGEQFF	TGCGCCAGCAGCTTGGCCCCCGGGACTAGCGGGAGTATGGGTGAGCAGTTCTTC
TRBV30	-	TRBJ2-7	medium-sized	CAWSTDSSYEQYF	TGTGCCTGGAGCACAGATTCGTCCTACGAGCAGTACTTC
TRBV11-3	-	TRBJ1-6	-	CASSGTGGNSPLHF	TGTGCCAGCAGCGGGACGGGGGGCAATTCACCCCTCCACTTT
TRBV11-2	TRBD2	TRBJ2-2	many	CASSSWTSGRTGELFF	TGTGCCAGCAGCTCGTGGACTAGCGGGAGAACCGGGGAGCTGTTTTTT
TRBV28	TRBD1	TRBJ1-1	-	CASSYRGGAGTEAFF	TGTGCCAGCAGTTACAGGGGGGGGGCGGGAACTGAAGCTTTCTTT